This TCR beta chain is from a study of blood T cell repertoires in COVID-19. Study-level background: Spain, Italy and the United States supplied samples that represented acute and convalescent COVID-19. T cells, B-cell-depleted T cells, or PBMCs supplied cDNA or gDNA.

How the authors handled the data: From reference gene primer amplification, estimates of nucleated cell counts were derived. Clones were sequenced by immunoSEQ multiplex PCR, and TCRdb holds only the in-frame ones, with some missing. D and trimming come from the DNA, and the V and J calls and clone size come from that table. This sample has about 300,000 clones, with around 90% found just once. Germline assignment: CDR1 SGHAT and CDR2 FQDESV (reference sequence). This CDR3 is 13 amino acids long. Trimming cost V 3 bases and J 2 bases, with 7 bases left between them. The source material was peripheral blood. This TCR derives from a man in his 70s with acute or convalescent COVID-19. This rearrangement joins TRBV11-1 to TRBJ1-1; D unresolved. The CDR3 region has the DNA TGTGCCAGCAGCTTTGCAGGAAACACTGAAGCTTTCTTT. The encoded protein is CASSFAGNTEAFF.